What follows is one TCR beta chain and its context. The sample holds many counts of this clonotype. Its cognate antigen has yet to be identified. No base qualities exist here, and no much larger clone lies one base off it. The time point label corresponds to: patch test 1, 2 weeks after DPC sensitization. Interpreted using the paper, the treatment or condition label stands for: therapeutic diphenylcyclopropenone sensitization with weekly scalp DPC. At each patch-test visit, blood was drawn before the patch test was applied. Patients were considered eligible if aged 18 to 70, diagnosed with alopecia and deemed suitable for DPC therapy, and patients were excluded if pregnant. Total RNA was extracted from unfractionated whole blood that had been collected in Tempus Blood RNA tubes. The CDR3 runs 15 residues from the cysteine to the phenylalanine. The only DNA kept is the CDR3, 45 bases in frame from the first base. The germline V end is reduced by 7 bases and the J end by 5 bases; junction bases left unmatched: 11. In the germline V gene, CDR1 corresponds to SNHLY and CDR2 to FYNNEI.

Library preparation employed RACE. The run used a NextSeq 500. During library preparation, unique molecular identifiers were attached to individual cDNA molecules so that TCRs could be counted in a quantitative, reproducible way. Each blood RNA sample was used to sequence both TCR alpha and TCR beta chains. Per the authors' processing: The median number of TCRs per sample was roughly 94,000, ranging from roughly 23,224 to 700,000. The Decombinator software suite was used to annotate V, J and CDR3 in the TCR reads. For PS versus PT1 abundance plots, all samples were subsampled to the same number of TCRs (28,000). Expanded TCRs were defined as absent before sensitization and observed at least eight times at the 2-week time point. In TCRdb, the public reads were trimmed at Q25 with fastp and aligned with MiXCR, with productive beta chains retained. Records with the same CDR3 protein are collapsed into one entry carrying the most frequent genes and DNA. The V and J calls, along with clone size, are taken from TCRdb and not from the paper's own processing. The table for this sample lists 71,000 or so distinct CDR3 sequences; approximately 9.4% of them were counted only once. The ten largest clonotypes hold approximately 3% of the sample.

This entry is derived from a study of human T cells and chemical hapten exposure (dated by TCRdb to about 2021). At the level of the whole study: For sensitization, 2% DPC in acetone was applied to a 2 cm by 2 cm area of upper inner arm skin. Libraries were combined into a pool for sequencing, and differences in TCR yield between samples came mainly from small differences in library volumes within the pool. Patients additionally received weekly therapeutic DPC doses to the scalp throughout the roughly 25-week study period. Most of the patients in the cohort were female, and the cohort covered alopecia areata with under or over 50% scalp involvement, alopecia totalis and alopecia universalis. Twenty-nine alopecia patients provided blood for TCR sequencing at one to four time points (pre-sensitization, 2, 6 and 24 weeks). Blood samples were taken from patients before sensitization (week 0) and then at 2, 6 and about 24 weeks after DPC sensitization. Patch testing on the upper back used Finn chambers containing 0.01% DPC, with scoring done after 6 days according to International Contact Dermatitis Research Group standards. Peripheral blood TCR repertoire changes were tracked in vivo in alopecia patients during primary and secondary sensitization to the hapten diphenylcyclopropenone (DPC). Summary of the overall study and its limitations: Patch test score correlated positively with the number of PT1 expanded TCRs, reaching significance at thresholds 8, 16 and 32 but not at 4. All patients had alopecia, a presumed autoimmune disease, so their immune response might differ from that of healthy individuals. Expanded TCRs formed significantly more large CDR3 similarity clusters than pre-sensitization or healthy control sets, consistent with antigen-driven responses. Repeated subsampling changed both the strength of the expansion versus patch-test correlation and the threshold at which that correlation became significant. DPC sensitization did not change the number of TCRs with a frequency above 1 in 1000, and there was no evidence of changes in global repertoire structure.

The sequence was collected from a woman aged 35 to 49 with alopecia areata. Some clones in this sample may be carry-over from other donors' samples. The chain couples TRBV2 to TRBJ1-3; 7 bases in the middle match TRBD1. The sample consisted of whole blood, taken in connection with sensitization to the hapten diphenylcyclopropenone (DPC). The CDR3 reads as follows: CASISDRSIRNTIYF. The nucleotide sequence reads TGTGCCAGCATTTCGGACAGGTCCATCAGAAACACCATATATTTT.